The subject of this entry is one T cell receptor (beta chain). These data are taken from a study of blood T cell repertoires in COVID-19. Overall study context: Acute and convalescent COVID-19 samples came from the United States, Italy and Spain. Sources were T cells, B-cell-depleted T cells, or PBMCs; the material itself was cDNA or gDNA.

Original handling: Using reference gene primer amplification, nucleated cell counts were estimated. TCRdb's table, derived via immunoSEQ multiplex PCR, lists solely in-frame clones and lacks some. V, J and clone size were drawn from that table, and D and trimming were deduced from the DNA. The table records around 81,000 clones, roughly 86% of them present only once. Trimming removed 9 bases from V and 3 bases from J, with 8 bases in between. The CDR3 is 11 residues long. The germline gives CDR1 MDHEN, CDR2 SYDVKM. The receptor's source is a man in his 70s with acute or convalescent COVID-19. The rearrangement joins TRBV28 to TRBJ1-1; TRBD1 is a possible D gene (5 bases). Material: peripheral blood. The CDR3 protein is CASRGYTEAFF. DNA for the CDR3: TGTGCCAGTAGGGGCTACACTGAAGCTTTCTTT. The variable domain in full, completed from reference TRBV28 and TRBJ1-1, reads DVKVTQSSRYLVKRTGEKVFLECVQDMDHENMFWYRQDPGLGLRLIYFSYDVKMKEKGDIPEGYSVSREKKERFSLILESASTNQTSMYLCASRGYTEAFFGQGTRLTVV.